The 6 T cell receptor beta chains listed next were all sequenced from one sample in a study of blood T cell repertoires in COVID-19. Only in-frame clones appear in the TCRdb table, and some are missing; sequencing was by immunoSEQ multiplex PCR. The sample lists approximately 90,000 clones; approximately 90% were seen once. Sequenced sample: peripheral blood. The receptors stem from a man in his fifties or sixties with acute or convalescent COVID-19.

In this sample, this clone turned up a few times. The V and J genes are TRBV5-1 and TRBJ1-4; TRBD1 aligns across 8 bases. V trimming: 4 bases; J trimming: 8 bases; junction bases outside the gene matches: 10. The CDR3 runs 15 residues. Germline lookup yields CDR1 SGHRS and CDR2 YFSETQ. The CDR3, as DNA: TGCGCCAGCAGCCCTAGGACAGGGAAGGCCGAAAAACTGTTTTTT. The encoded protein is CASSPRTGKAEKLFF.

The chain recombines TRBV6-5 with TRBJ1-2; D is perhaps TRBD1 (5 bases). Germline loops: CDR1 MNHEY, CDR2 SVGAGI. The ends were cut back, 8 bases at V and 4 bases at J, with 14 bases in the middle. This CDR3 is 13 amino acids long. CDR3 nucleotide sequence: TGTGCCAGCGGGGGGATCTGGACCTATGGCTACACCTTC. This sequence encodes CASGGIWTYGYTF.

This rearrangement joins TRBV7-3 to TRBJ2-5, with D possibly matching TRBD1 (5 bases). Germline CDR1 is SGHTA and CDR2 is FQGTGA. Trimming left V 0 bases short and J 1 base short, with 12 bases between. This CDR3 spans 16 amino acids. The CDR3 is CASSLTGAGIQETQYF. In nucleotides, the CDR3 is TGTGCCAGCAGCTTAACGGGCGCAGGGATCCAAGAGACCCAGTACTTC.

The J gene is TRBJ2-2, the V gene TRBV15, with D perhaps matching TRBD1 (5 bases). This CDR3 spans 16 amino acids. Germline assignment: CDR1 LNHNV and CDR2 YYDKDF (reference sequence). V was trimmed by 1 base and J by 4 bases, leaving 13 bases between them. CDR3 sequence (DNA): TGTGCCACCAGCAGAGGCAGGGTAGTGTCCACCGGGGAGCTGTTTTTT. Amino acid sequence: CATSRGRVVSTGELFF. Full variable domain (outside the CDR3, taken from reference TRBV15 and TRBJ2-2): DAMVIQNPRYQVTQFGKPVTLSCSQTLNHNVMYWYQQKSSQAPKLLFHYYDKDFNNEADTPDNFQSRRPNTSFCFLDIRSPGLGDTAMYLCATSRGRVVSTGELFFGEGSRLTVL.

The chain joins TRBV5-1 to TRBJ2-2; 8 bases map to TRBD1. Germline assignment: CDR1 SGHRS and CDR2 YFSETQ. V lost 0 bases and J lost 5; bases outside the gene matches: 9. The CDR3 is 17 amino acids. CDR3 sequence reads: CASSLVPTGDSTGELFF. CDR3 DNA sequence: TGCGCCAGCAGCTTGGTCCCGACAGGGGACAGTACCGGGGAGCTGTTTTTT.

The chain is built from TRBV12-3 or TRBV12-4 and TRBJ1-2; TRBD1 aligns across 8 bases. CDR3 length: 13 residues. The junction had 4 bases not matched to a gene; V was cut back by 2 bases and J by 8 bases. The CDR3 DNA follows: TGTGCCAGCAGTTTACAGGGGGCTTGGGGCTACACCTTC. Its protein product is CASSLQGAWGYTF.